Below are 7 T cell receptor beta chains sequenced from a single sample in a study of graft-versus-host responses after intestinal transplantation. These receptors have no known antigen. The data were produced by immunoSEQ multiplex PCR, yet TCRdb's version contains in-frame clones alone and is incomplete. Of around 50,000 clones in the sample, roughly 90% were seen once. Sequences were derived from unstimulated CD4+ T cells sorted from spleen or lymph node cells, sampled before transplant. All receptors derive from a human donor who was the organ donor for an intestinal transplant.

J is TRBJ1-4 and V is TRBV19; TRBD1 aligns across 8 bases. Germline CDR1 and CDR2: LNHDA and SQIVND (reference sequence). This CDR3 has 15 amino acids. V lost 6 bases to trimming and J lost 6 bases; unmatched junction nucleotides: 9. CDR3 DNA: TGTGCCAGTAGCCCTCGGGACAGGCTAGATGAAAAACTGTTTTTT. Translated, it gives CASSPRDRLDEKLFF. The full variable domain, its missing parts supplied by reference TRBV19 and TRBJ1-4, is DGGITQSPKYLFRKEGQNVTLSCEQNLNHDAMYWYRQDPGQGLRLIYYSQIVNDFQKGDIAEGYSVSREKKESFPLTVTSAQKNPTAFYLCASSPRDRLDEKLFFGSGTQLSVL.

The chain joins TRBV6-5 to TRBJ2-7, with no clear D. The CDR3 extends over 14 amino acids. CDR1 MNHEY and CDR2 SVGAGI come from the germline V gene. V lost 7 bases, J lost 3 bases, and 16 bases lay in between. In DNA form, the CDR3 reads TGTGCCAGCAACCCCATCGAACCGAGCTACGAGCAGTACTTC. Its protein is CASNPIEPSYEQYF.

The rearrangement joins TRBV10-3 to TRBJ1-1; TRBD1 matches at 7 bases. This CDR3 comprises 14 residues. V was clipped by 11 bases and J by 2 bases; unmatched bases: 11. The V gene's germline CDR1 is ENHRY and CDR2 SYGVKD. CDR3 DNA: TGTGCCGTCCGGGAGGGACAGACTAACACTGAAGCTTTCTTT. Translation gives CAVREGQTNTEAFF.

DNA of the CDR3: TGTGCCAGCAGCCACTCAAGCGGAACCACCGGGGAGCTGTTTTTT. It specifies CASSHSSGTTGELFF. The chain is built from TRBV7-2 and TRBJ2-2, with TRBD2 as a possible D gene (5 bases). The germline V and J ends were trimmed by 5 bases and 4 bases, with 14 bases remaining between them. The length of the CDR3 is 15 residues. Germline lookup yields CDR1 SGHTA and CDR2 FQGNSA.

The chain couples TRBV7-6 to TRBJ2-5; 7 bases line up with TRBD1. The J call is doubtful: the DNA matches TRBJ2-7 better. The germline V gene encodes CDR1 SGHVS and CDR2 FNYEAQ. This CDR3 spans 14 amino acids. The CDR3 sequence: CASSPWDSKYEQYF. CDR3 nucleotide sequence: TGTGCCAGCAGCCCATGGGACAGCAAATACGAGCAGTACTTC.

The CDR3 DNA reads as TGTGCCAGCAGCACCTCCTGGACTAGCGGGAGAGCGGAGCAGTTCTTC. Its protein product is CASSTSWTSGRAEQFF. The V gene is TRBV5-6, the J gene TRBJ2-1, with 13 bases that match TRBD2. The germline gives CDR1 SGHDT, CDR2 YYEEEE. J gave up 10 bases and V 4 bases, and 11 bases lay outside the gene matches. This CDR3 region has 16 residues.

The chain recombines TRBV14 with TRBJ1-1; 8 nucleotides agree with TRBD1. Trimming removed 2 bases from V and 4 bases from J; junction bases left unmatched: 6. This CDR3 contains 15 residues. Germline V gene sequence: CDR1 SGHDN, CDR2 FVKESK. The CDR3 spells CASSQLTGVSTEAFF. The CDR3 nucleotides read TGTGCCAGCAGCCAACTGACAGGGGTAAGCACTGAAGCTTTCTTT.